This TCR beta chain was recovered during a study of OX40 agonist ivuxolimab in advanced cancers. V lost 0 bases, J lost 3 bases, and 2 bases stayed unmatched. CDR3 length equals 15 residues. Germline V gene data show CDR1 as LNHDA and CDR2 as SQIVND (reference sequence). The table came from immunoSEQ multiplex PCR; TCRdb's copy has only in-frame clones and leaves some out. This sample has fewer than 90,000 clones, with roughly 80% found just once. V gene TRBV19 combines with J gene TRBJ1-2; 9 bases fit TRBD1. The clonotype was recovered from an adult with an advanced solid tumor such as melanoma, head and neck, liver or kidney cancer. This material consisted of CD4+ or CD8+ T cells sorted from blood, taken in a trial of the OX40 agonist ivuxolimab. The CDR3, as DNA: TGTGCCAGTAGTATAGATTACAGGGGGCACTATGGCTACACCTTC. It translates to CASSIDYRGHYGYTF.